This T cell receptor beta chain was sequenced during a study of beta chain features in type 1 diabetes. For the study at large: The examined sorted cells totaled around 100 million across samples. The study, taken as a whole, reports: All four CD4+ subsets from Type 1 diabetes patients carried moderately but significantly shorter TCRB CDR3s. In comparison with healthy donors, patients had naive, central memory and Treg TCRB repertoires that appeared more similar.

Germline V gives CDR1 MNHEY, CDR2 SVGAGI. Trimming stripped 10 bases from V and 4 bases from J, with 18 bases between. This CDR3 spans 14 amino acids. The whole isolated RNA underwent reverse transcription, so sequencing captured expressed TCRB transcripts. TCRdb's table, derived via immunoSEQ multiplex PCR, lists solely in-frame clones and lacks some. Of about 300,000 clones listed, under 8.5% were seen once; the top ten hold roughly 1%. This clone was counted a few times. Its antigen is still unknown. Purities over 95% were achieved in all sorted populations. The specimen sequenced was central memory CD4+ T cells from blood. This sequence was found in a woman in her late teens or twenties in good health. This chain joins TRBV6-5 and TRBJ2-3; D may be TRBD2 (6 bases). The CDR3: CATRTNLFADTQYF. CDR3 nucleotide sequence: TGTGCCACAAGGACTAACCTTTTCGCAGATACGCAGTATTTT.